This T cell receptor (beta chain) is drawn from a study of blood T cell dynamics during melanoma immunotherapy. Study-wide background: First-line therapy was either pembrolizumab or nivolumab with ipilimumab for metastatic melanoma.

The CDR3 is 16 amino acids. J gave up 2 bases and V 2 bases, and 8 bases lay outside the gene matches. Germline V gene data show CDR1 as MNHNS and CDR2 as SASEGT. This clone has just one count. Assay used: immunoSEQ multiplex PCR; TCRdb lists only in-frame clones, some missing. The sample yields about 5,900 clones, 80% to 90% seen once. As for time point: pre-treatment baseline. One draw preceded checkpoint blockade; another followed its first cycle at week 3. The source of this sequence is a human donor with melanoma. The sequencing used blood, collected from a patient treated with checkpoint blockade. This chain uses TRBV6-1 with TRBJ1-2, with 7 bases that match TRBD1. CDR3 protein: CASSEQGDWSNYGYTF. In nucleotides, the CDR3 is TGTGCCAGCAGTGAACAGGGGGATTGGAGCAACTATGGCTACACCTTC.